The next 8 T cell receptor beta chains were all read from a single sample in a study of cytomegalovirus exposure and HLA in healthy donors. The PCR had 60 Vbeta and 13 Jbeta primers. Clones were sequenced by immunoSEQ multiplex PCR, and TCRdb holds only the in-frame ones, with some missing. The sample has about 120,000 clones; 65% are singletons. The material sequenced was PBMCs. The origin of the receptors is a woman aged 40 to 50 in good health and CMV-seropositive.

The genes are TRBV7-9 and TRBJ2-5; the match to TRBD1 covers 10 bases. J lost 5 bases, V lost 3 bases, and 3 bases had no gene match. CDR1 and CDR2 (germline): SEHNR, FQNEAQ (reference sequence). This CDR3 region has 14 residues. DNA of the CDR3: TGTGCCAGCAGCTTGACAGGGGGCGCGGAGACCCAGTACTTC. It specifies CASSLTGGAETQYF.

The V gene is TRBV5-1, the J gene TRBJ2-7; D may be TRBD2 (6 bases). V lost 0 bases and J 3 bases, leaving 10 bases between the germline ends. This CDR3 comprises 14 residues. Per germline, CDR1 SGHRS and CDR2 YFSETQ. CDR3 DNA: TGCGCCAGCAGCTTGGAGCAGGGAGGCTACGAGCAGTACTTC. This gives the protein CASSLEQGGYEQYF. The complete variable domain, with remaining parts taken from reference TRBV5-1 and TRBJ2-7, reads KAGVTQTPRYLIKTRGQQVTLSCSPISGHRSVSWYQQTPGQGLQFLFEYFSETQRNKGNFPGRFSGRQFSNSRSEMNVSTLELGDSALYLCASSLEQGGYEQYFGPGTRLTVT.

The V gene is TRBV5-6, the J gene TRBJ2-7; D might be TRBD2 (5 bases). Germline V gene lookup returns CDR1 SGHDT and CDR2 YYEEEE. The CDR3 is 15 amino acids. V was trimmed by 4 bases and J by 2 bases, leaving 16 bases between them. CDR3 bases: TGTGCCAGCAGCCCCCCGGGCGGGTCGACCTACGAGCAGTACTTC. It encodes CASSPPGGSTYEQYF.

This clone was recorded a few times. The V and J genes are TRBV14 and TRBJ2-1, with D perhaps TRBD2 (5 bases). The CDR3 runs to 15 residues. Germline CDR1 and CDR2: SGHDN and FVKESK. V gave up 4 bases and J gave up 4 bases, with 14 bases separating them. CDR3 in DNA: TGTGCCAGCAGCCTTGCCATTAGGACTTACAATGAGCAGTTCTTC. It codes for CASSLAIRTYNEQFF.

The chain joins TRBV4-3 to TRBJ2-7; 7 bases are shared with TRBD2. The V gene's germline CDR1 is LGHNA and CDR2 YSLEER. The length of the CDR3 is 14 residues. With 4 bases clipped from V and 2 bases from J, the junction kept 5 bases outside the gene matches. CDR3 coding DNA: TGCGCCAGCAGCCGCGGCCTAGCGGCCTACGAGCAGTACTTC. Translated, it gives CASSRGLAAYEQYF.

The J gene is TRBJ2-3, the V gene TRBV5-6; 10 bases agree with TRBD2. V lost 0 bases to trimming and J lost 1 base; unmatched junction nucleotides: 11. Germline assignment: CDR1 SGHDT and CDR2 YYEEEE. The CDR3 runs to 19 residues. Here the CDR3 DNA reads TGTGCCAGCAGCTTGGTTGGACTAGCGGAACCCCGAGGCACAGATACGCAGTATTTT. This encodes CASSLVGLAEPRGTDTQYF.

This clone has a handful of counts. The chain recombines TRBV28 with TRBJ2-1, with D maybe TRBD1 (5 bases). The length of the CDR3 is 14 residues. Germline CDR1 is MDHEN and CDR2 is SYDVKM. V was clipped by 3 bases and J by 6 bases, with 12 bases between them. DNA of the CDR3: TGTGCCAGCAGTTTTCTTCTAGGGGTCAATGAGCAGTTCTTC. Translated, it gives CASSFLLGVNEQFF.

This clone was observed a handful of times. The V gene is TRBV6-4, the J gene TRBJ2-2; 9 bases are a match to TRBD1. V dropped 3 bases and J dropped 0; count of bases not matched to a gene: 5. The CDR3 consists of 17 residues. CDR1 is MRHNA and CDR2 is SNTAGT in the germline V gene. In DNA, the CDR3 is TGTGCCAGCAGTGAAAACACAGGGGGCGCGAACACCGGGGAGCTGTTTTTT. The encoded protein is CASSENTGGANTGELFF.